This is a list of T cell receptor beta chains from one sample in a study of blood T cell repertoires in COVID-19. Here immunoSEQ multiplex PCR was the method, and the copy in TCRdb shows in-frame clones only, minus some. The sample contains some 190,000 clones, more than 75% of which appear only once. The source material was peripheral blood. The receptors were sampled from a person between 65 and 79 years old with COVID-19, enrolled during active disease. Each CDR3 is given with its conserved first and last residue. The D gene is left open where the match is weak. For some rows the clone size is stated as once, few or many, or as a class when expanded; others skip it.

j_call | clone_size | d_call | v_call | cdr3_nt | cdr3_aa
TRBJ2-5 | NA | NA | TRBV4-1 | TGCGCCAGCAGCCAAACATTACAAGAGACCCAGTACTTC | CASSQTLQETQYF
TRBJ1-5 | few | NA | TRBV28 | TGTGCCAGCAGTCGGGTCAATCAGCCCCAGCATTTT | CASSRVNQPQHF
TRBJ1-1 | NA | NA | TRBV7-2 | TGTGCCAGCAGCTTAGTTGAGGGCGGGGAAGCTTTCTTT | CASSLVEGGEAFF
TRBJ2-7 | NA | NA | TRBV7-2 | TGTGCCAGCAGCTTAGATCCAGGCTACTACGAGCAGTACTTC | CASSLDPGYYEQYF
TRBJ2-1 | NA | TRBD2 | TRBV28 | TGTGCCAGCGGAAATAGCGGGGGTGGTTATGAGCAGTTCTTC | CASGNSGGGYEQFF
TRBJ2-2 | NA | NA | TRBV3-1/TRBV3-2 | TGTGCCAGCAGCCAAGAGGAGAGGGTGTTGTACACCGGGGAGCTGTTTTTT | CASSQEERVLYTGELFF
TRBJ1-1 | NA | NA | TRBV3-1/TRBV3-2 | TGTGCCAGCAGCCTCCAAACCGGGGATGTGGATGAAGCTTTCTTT | CASSLQTGDVDEAFF
TRBJ2-1 | NA | NA | TRBV24-1 | TGTGCCACCAGTTACCGAGGGGGTGGAACCAATGAGCAGTTCTTC | CATSYRGGGTNEQFF
TRBJ2-5 | NA | TRBD1 | TRBV5-1 | TGCGCCAGCAGCTTGGCAGGGGGACGCAACAAAGAGACCCAGTACTTC | CASSLAGGRNKETQYF
TRBJ2-2 | NA | TRBD1 | TRBV11-2 | TGTGCCAGCAGCCCACAAGGGACAGGGCGGGTCACCGGGGAGCTGTTTTTT | CASSPQGTGRVTGELFF
TRBJ1-4 | NA | NA | TRBV5-1 | TGCGCCAGCAGCCTAGTCGGTGGGGAAAAACTGTTTTTT | CASSLVGGEKLFF
TRBJ2-7 | NA | TRBD1 | TRBV30 | TGTGCCTGGGGGGACAGCTACGAGCAGTACTTC | CAWGDSYEQYF
TRBJ1-1 | many | NA | TRBV10-3 | TGTGCCATCAGTGAGATTCTAGCCGAAGAAGCTTTCTTT | CAISEILAEEAFF
TRBJ1-3 | once | NA | TRBV9 | TGTGCCAGCAGCCACAACCGGGATCACTCTGGAAACACCATATATTTT | CASSHNRDHSGNTIYF
TRBJ2-3 | NA | TRBD1 | TRBV3-1/TRBV3-2 | TGTGCCAGCAGCCAACTTCCGGGACAGACAGATACGCAGTATTTT | CASSQLPGQTDTQYF
TRBJ1-2 | NA | TRBD1 | TRBV5-4 | TGTGCCAGCAGCTTGGAAACAGGGGCCATCTATGGCTACACCTTC | CASSLETGAIYGYTF
TRBJ1-3 | NA | NA | TRBV3-1/TRBV3-2 | TGTGCCAGCAGCGAAGCCGGGACACGCTCTGGAAACACCATATATTTT | CASSEAGTRSGNTIYF
TRBJ1-5 | NA | TRBD1 | TRBV19 | TGTGCCAGTAGTTCGGGACAGGGCACTCAGCCCCAGCATTTT | CASSSGQGTQPQHF
TRBJ1-1 | NA | NA | TRBV11-2 | TGTGCCAGCAGCTTAGATCAGGCCCTTCCGAACACTGAAGCTTTCTTT | CASSLDQALPNTEAFF
TRBJ1-3 | NA | TRBD1 | TRBV11-3 | TGTGCCAGCAGCCTGACAGGGGCTGGAAACACCATATATTTT | CASSLTGAGNTIYF
TRBJ2-2 | NA | TRBD1 | TRBV28 | TGTGCCAGCAGAAGGACAGGCGGCACCGGGGAGCTGTTTTTT | CASRRTGGTGELFF
TRBJ2-1 | NA | TRBD2 | TRBV6-2/TRBV6-3 | TGTGCCAGCAGTTACTCGGATAGAGCGGGGGGCGGCAATGAGCAGTTCTTC | CASSYSDRAGGGNEQFF
TRBJ1-1 | once | TRBD1 | TRBV12-3/TRBV12-4 | TGTGCCAACGGGGACAGTCCGAACACTGAAGCTTTCTTT | CANGDSPNTEAFF
TRBJ1-2 | NA | TRBD1 | TRBV19 | TGTGCCAGTAGTATAAACCGGGACAGGGATGGCTACACCTTC | CASSINRDRDGYTF
TRBJ2-7 | NA | NA | TRBV6-2/TRBV6-3 | TGTGCCAGCAGCGAAGCCCCCTACGAGCAGTACTTC | CASSEAPYEQYF
TRBJ2-7 | NA | NA | TRBV5-5 | TGTGCCAGCAGCCATAGTACGGGGTTTCCCTACGAGCAGTACTTC | CASSHSTGFPYEQYF
TRBJ2-7 | few | NA | TRBV27 | TGTGCCAGCAGCCCTACACGCACTACCCCCTACGAGCAGTACTTC | CASSPTRTTPYEQYF
TRBJ1-1 | NA | NA | TRBV7-9 | TGTGCCAGCAGCTTAGAACACTATGAAGCTTTCTTT | CASSLEHYEAFF
TRBJ2-5 | once | NA | TRBV2 | TGTGCCAGCTCAACGGGAAACGCCCAAATAGAGACCCAGTACTTC | CASSTGNAQIETQYF
TRBJ1-1 | NA | TRBD1 | TRBV7-9 | TGTGCCAGCAGCTTATTAGACAGGGGCCCTGAAGCTTTCTTT | CASSLLDRGPEAFF
TRBJ2-3 | NA | NA | TRBV5-1 | TGCGCCAGCAGCTTCGACCCGCGGCGTAGCACAGATACGCAGTATTTT | CASSFDPRRSTDTQYF
TRBJ2-1 | few | NA | TRBV4-3 | TGCGCCAGCAGCCAAGTGGGTGGGCCGAGGGATGAGCAGTTCTTC | CASSQVGGPRDEQFF
TRBJ1-2 | NA | TRBD1 | TRBV6-1 | TGTGCCAGCAGTGAGCGAGGGACAGGGCGCTATGGCTACACCTTC | CASSERGTGRYGYTF
TRBJ1-2 | NA | NA | TRBV5-6 | TGTGCCAGCAGCTCATACCGTACCGACAGGAACTATGGCTACACCTTC | CASSSYRTDRNYGYTF
TRBJ1-1 | NA | NA | TRBV28 | TGTGCCATCAAACAGGGATTTAGAGAAGCTTTCTTT | CAIKQGFREAFF
TRBJ1-2 | NA | NA | TRBV2 | TGTGCCAGCAGTGAACAGAACTATGGCTACACCTTC | CASSEQNYGYTF
TRBJ2-5 | many | NA | TRBV7-7 | TGTGCCAGCAGCTCCGGACAAGAAGAGACCCAGTACTTC | CASSSGQEETQYF
TRBJ2-5 | NA | TRBD1 | TRBV18 | TGTGCCAGCTCACCCAGCCTGGACAGGGAAGAGACCCAGTACTTC | CASSPSLDREETQYF
TRBJ2-1 | NA | TRBD1 | TRBV5-1 | TGCGCCAGCAGCTTAGCCGGACAGGGCTACGATGAGCAGTTCTTC | CASSLAGQGYDEQFF
TRBJ2-1 | NA | NA | TRBV27 | TGTGCCAGCAGTTTGGATGGGAGTGAGCAGTTCTTC | CASSLDGSEQFF
TRBJ2-1 | NA | TRBD2 | TRBV7-6 | TGTGCCAGCAGCCATCTAGCGGGGGGGCAGTTCTTC | CASSHLAGGQFF